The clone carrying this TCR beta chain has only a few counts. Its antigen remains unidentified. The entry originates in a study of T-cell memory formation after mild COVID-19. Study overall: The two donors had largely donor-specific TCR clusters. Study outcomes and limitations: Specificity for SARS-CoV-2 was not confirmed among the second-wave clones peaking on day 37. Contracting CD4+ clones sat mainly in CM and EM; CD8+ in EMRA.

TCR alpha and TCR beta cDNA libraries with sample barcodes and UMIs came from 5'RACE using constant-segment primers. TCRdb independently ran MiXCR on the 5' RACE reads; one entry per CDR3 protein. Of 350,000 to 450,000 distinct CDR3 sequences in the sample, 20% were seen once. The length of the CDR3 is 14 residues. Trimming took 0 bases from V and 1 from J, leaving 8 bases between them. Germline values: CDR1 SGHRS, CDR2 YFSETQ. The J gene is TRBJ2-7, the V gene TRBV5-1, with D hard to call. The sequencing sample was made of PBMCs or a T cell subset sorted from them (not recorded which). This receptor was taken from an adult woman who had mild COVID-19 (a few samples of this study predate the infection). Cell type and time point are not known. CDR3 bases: TGCGCCAGCAGCTTGGCCGCGGAGTCCTACGAGCAGTACTTC. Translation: CASSLAAESYEQYF.